A single sample gave rise to the 18 T cell receptor beta chains below, sequenced in a study of CD8 T cells in Susac syndrome. An amount of RNA that ranged from roughly 0.5 to 1 ug was reverse transcribed with random hexamers. Via MiXCR, TCRdb re-called the immunoSEQ multiplex PCR reads, giving one row per CDR3 protein. The sample lists more than 150,000 distinct CDR3 sequences; approximately 95% were seen once. Sequenced: CD4+ T cells from PBMCs. These receptors were taken from a human donor with Susac syndrome.

The chain combines TRBV5-4 with TRBJ2-2; the D gene is possibly TRBD1 (6 bases). CDR3 length equals 15 residues. Trimming removed 0 bases at V and 3 bases at J, with 9 bases between. CDR1 is SGHNT and CDR2 is YYREEE in the germline V gene (reference sequence). Here the CDR3 reads CASSLGQGHTGELFF. The CDR3 DNA is TGTGCCAGCAGCTTGGGGCAGGGGCACACCGGGGAGCTGTTTTTT.

The V gene is TRBV20-1, the J gene TRBJ2-1; TRBD1 aligns across 10 bases. V shed 6 bases, J shed 4 bases, and the junction held 6 bases outside the gene matches. The CDR3 is 14 residues long. Germline V gives CDR1 DFQATT, CDR2 SNEGSKA (reference sequence). This CDR3 is CSARPGQGYNEQFF. CDR3 in DNA: TGCAGTGCCAGACCGGGACAGGGGTACAATGAGCAGTTCTTC.

This chain uses TRBV7-2 with TRBJ2-1, with a possible D match to TRBD1 (6 bases). V lost 4 bases to trimming and J lost 7 bases, with 17 bases between them. Germline CDR1 SGHTA, CDR2 FQGNSA. The length of the CDR3 is 15 residues. CDR3 amino acids: CASSSQGMTRNEQFF. The CDR3, as DNA: TGTGCCAGCAGCTCACAGGGTATGACAAGGAATGAGCAGTTCTTC.

V gene TRBV2 combines with J gene TRBJ2-7; D is possibly TRBD1 (6 bases). This CDR3 has 12 residues. Germline V lookup: CDR1 SNHLY, CDR2 FYNNEI. Trimming removed 8 bases from V and 5 bases from J, with 13 bases in between. CDR3 amino acids: CASRDTDDEQYF. Written as DNA, the CDR3 is TGTGCCAGCCGGGACACCGATGACGAGCAGTACTTC.

V is TRBV5-6 and J is TRBJ2-2, with 7 bases aligning to TRBD2. The CDR3 length is 16 residues. Germline-derived CDR1 and CDR2 are SGHDT and YYEEEE. V gave up 1 base and J gave up 5 bases; unmatched junction bases: 8. CDR3 nucleotides: TGTGCCAGCAGCTTGTGGGGTAGCGGGCGGACCGGGGAGCTGTTTTTT. Translation gives CASSLWGSGRTGELFF.

The chain couples TRBV15 to TRBJ1-2; D remains ambiguous. The CDR3 length is 11 residues. Trimming removed 3 bases at V and 8 bases at J, with 7 bases between. Germline V gene lookup returns CDR1 LNHNV and CDR2 YYDKDF (reference sequence). CDR3 DNA: TGTGCCACCAGCAGGGGTTTCGGCTACACCTTC. It yields the protein CATSRGFGYTF.

V and J are TRBV30 and TRBJ2-2, with TRBD1 as a possible D gene (5 bases). The germline V gene encodes CDR1 GTSNPN and CDR2 SVGIG (reference sequence). V gave up 0 bases and J gave up 8 bases, with 7 bases separating them. The CDR3 sequence is 12 residues long. The DNA of the CDR3 is TGTGCCTGGAGTGTAGGGGTTGGGGAGCTGTTTTTT. Its translation: CAWSVGVGELFF.

The chain couples TRBV12-3 or TRBV12-4 to TRBJ2-6; no definite D call. There are 13 residues in the CDR3. V dropped 6 bases and J dropped 6 bases, with 9 bases sitting between them. Here the CDR3 DNA reads TGTGCCAGCAGCCTCCATTCGGCCAACGTCCTGACTTTC. Its translation is CASSLHSANVLTF.

The rearrangement links TRBV29-1 to TRBJ2-3; 7 nucleotides agree with TRBD2. The CDR3 length is 14 residues. Per the germline V gene, CDR1 is SQVTM and CDR2 is ANQGSEA. Losses at the gene ends were 7 bases for V and 0 bases for J; bases not matched to a gene: 7. The CDR3 sequence: CSARGGPSTDTQYF. The CDR3 DNA sequence: TGCAGCGCCCGGGGAGGGCCGAGCACAGATACGCAGTATTTT.

About this clonotype itself: One end of the junction fails to match germline, which may point to a read error. The chain employs TRBV5-1 and TRBJ1-1, with 7 bases identical to TRBD1. The germline gives CDR1 SGHRS, CDR2 YFSETQ. The length of the CDR3 is 14 residues. CDR3 in DNA: TGTGCCAGCAGCTTAGGGGGCGGGAACACTGAAGCTTTCTTT. Its translation is CASSLGGGNTEAFF.

CDR3 loop: CSAIQYSNQPQHF. DNA of the CDR3: TGCAGTGCTATACAGTATAGCAATCAGCCCCAGCATTTT. This chain uses TRBV20-1 with TRBJ1-5; the D is unclear. The CDR3 has 13 amino acids. V was pared by 4 bases and J by 0 bases, with 7 bases between. Germline-derived CDR1 and CDR2 are DFQATT and SNEGSKA (reference sequence).

V is TRBV20-1 and J is TRBJ2-1; D ambiguous. The germline V and J ends were trimmed by 3 bases and 3 bases, with 9 bases remaining between them. This CDR3 is 13 amino acids long. The germline CDR1 and CDR2 sequences are DFQATT and SNEGSKA (reference sequence). CDR3 coding DNA: TGCAGTGCTAGTGGATCGAACTACAATGAGCAGTTCTTC. It codes for CSASGSNYNEQFF.

The chain recombines TRBV29-1 with TRBJ1-1, with a possible D match to TRBD1 (6 bases). The V and J ends lost 7 bases and 3 bases respectively, with 9 bases between them. The CDR3 runs 11 residues. CDR1 SQVTM and CDR2 ANQGSEA come from the germline V gene. CDR3 amino acids: CSAGQYTEAFF. CDR3 DNA: TGCAGCGCAGGACAGTACACTGAAGCTTTCTTT.

The rearrangement joins TRBV20-1 to TRBJ1-5, with TRBD1 as a possible D gene (5 bases). The V gene lost 6 bases and the J gene lost 3 bases, with 18 bases spanning the gap. This CDR3 spans 15 amino acids. Germline V gene data show CDR1 as DFQATT and CDR2 as SNEGSKA (reference sequence). This CDR3 reads CSAWGQGPTNQPQHF. CDR3 coding DNA: TGCAGTGCCTGGGGCCAGGGCCCTACCAATCAGCCCCAGCATTTT.

The chain couples TRBV12-3 or TRBV12-4 to TRBJ1-1; TRBD1 is a possible D gene (5 bases). The CDR3 runs to 13 residues. V lost 2 bases to trimming and J lost 5 bases, with 9 bases between them. DNA of the CDR3: TGTGCCAGCAGTTTACAGGGAGGGACTGAAGCTTTCTTT. Its translation: CASSLQGGTEAFF.

This clonotype was detected once. The rearrangement links TRBV3-1 to TRBJ2-1; D remains ambiguous. The length of the CDR3 is 17 residues. In germline, CDR1 is LGHDT, CDR2 YNNKEL (reference sequence). V was shortened by 0 bases and J by 0 bases, with 12 bases between the two germline ends. In nucleotides, the CDR3 is TGTGCCAGCAGCCAAGATCCCGCGAGGAGCTCCTACAATGAGCAGTTCTTC. Protein: CASSQDPARSSYNEQFF.

V is TRBV19 and J is TRBJ1-5, with no clear D. In germline, CDR1 is LNHDA, CDR2 SQIVND (reference sequence). V was trimmed by 0 bases and J by 3 bases, leaving 9 bases between them. CDR3 length: 15 residues. DNA of the CDR3: TGTGCCAGTAGTATAGATCGCGGCCTCAATCAGCCCCAGCATTTT. Protein sequence: CASSIDRGLNQPQHF.

V and J are TRBV12-5 and TRBJ1-5; TRBD1 matches at 8 bases. J lost 6 bases, V lost 5 bases, and 9 bases had no gene match. Germline V gene lookup returns CDR1 LGHNT and CDR2 FRNRAP. The CDR3 is made up of 15 amino acids. CDR3 amino acids: CASGPSRDRLQPQHF. For the CDR3, the DNA is TGTGCTAGTGGTCCTAGCCGGGACAGGCTTCAGCCCCAGCATTTT.